This T cell receptor beta chain emerged from a study of beta chain features in type 1 diabetes. Turning to the study itself: Taken together, all samples contributed 95 million to 110 million examined sorted cells. The study, taken as a whole, reports: Cells with high TCR expression could be over-represented by cDNA sequencing. Moderate yet significant TCRB CDR3 shortening was seen in Type 1 diabetes patients in all four CD4+ subsets. TCRB repertoires of naive, central memory and Treg cells appeared more similar among patients than among healthy donors.

Investigators reverse transcribed all isolated RNA, so they sequenced expressed TCRB transcripts. Profiled with immunoSEQ multiplex PCR; TCRdb holds only in-frame clones, not every one. The sample holds about 340,000 clones, less than 15% seen once. This CDR3 has 11 amino acids. Germline loops: CDR1 DFQATT, CDR2 SNEGSKA (reference sequence). V was shortened by 3 bases and J by 8 bases, with 10 bases between the two germline ends. A word on this clone: Its antigen is not identified.

Sequencing input: naive CD4+ T cells from blood. The origin of this receptor is a woman aged 18-35 years with type 1 diabetes. The chain joins TRBV20-1 to TRBJ1-2; D gene unclear. This CDR3 is CSASEAGGYTF. The CDR3 bases are TGCAGTGCTAGTGAGGCCGGAGGCTACACCTTC.